These 3 T cell receptor beta chains were sequenced from one sample in a study of T cell responses to AZD1222 COVID-19 vaccine. Repertoires were generated with immunoSEQ multiplex PCR, while TCRdb's copy carries only in-frame clones and drops some. The repertoire consists of 150,000 to 180,000 clones, with over 85% occurring once and the leading ten covering approximately 20%. This specimen was peripheral blood, taken on day 0 of AZD1222 vaccination. Receptor source: an adult in good health.

V usage is TRBV6-5 and J usage is TRBJ1-1, with D uncertain. The CDR3 has 14 residues. V shed 10 bases and J shed 2 bases, with 17 bases lying between them. Germline loops: CDR1 MNHEY, CDR2 SVGAGI. The CDR3 loop reads CATVAQLLNTEAFF. The CDR3, as DNA: TGTGCCACCGTGGCACAGCTTCTTAACACTGAAGCTTTCTTT.

The chain employs TRBV15 and TRBJ1-4; D is undetermined. CDR3 size: 13 residues. Germline CDR1 and CDR2: LNHNV and YYDKDF (reference sequence). V shed 4 bases and J shed 8 bases, with 11 bases lying between them. CDR3 loop: CATSTPPGEKLFF. The CDR3, as DNA: TGTGCCACCAGCACCCCCCCCGGCGAAAAACTGTTTTTT.

The rearrangement uses TRBV5-1 and TRBJ1-2; the match to TRBD1 covers 7 bases. The CDR3 length is 12 residues. V dropped 4 bases and J dropped 8; count of bases not matched to a gene: 5. Germline CDR1 reads SGHRS; CDR2 reads YFSETQ. CDR3 region: CASSPDRDGYTF. The CDR3, as DNA: TGCGCCAGCAGCCCCGACAGGGACGGCTACACCTTC.